The text below deals with one T cell receptor beta chain. Its matching antigen is unknown. The source of the sample is a study of cytomegalovirus exposure and HLA in healthy donors. General study points: It was reported that TCR beta sequences correctly inferred the HLA-A and HLA-B alleles for most subjects.

PCR was performed using 60 Vbeta and 13 Jbeta primers. Sequenced by immunoSEQ multiplex PCR; TCRdb stores in-frame clones only, minus some. This table holds just over 150,000 clones, under 90% found once. V shed 7 bases and J shed 9 bases, with 19 bases lying between them. The V gene's germline CDR1 is SGHTA and CDR2 FQGTGA. The CDR3 runs 14 residues. This rearrangement joins TRBV7-3 to TRBJ2-1; TRBD2 might be the D (7 bases). The source is a young man in good health and CMV-seronegative. Specimen: PBMCs. The CDR3 sequence is CASTGGAGRGEQFF. CDR3 DNA sequence: TGTGCCAGCACGGGGGGCGCTGGAAGGGGTGAGCAGTTCTTC.